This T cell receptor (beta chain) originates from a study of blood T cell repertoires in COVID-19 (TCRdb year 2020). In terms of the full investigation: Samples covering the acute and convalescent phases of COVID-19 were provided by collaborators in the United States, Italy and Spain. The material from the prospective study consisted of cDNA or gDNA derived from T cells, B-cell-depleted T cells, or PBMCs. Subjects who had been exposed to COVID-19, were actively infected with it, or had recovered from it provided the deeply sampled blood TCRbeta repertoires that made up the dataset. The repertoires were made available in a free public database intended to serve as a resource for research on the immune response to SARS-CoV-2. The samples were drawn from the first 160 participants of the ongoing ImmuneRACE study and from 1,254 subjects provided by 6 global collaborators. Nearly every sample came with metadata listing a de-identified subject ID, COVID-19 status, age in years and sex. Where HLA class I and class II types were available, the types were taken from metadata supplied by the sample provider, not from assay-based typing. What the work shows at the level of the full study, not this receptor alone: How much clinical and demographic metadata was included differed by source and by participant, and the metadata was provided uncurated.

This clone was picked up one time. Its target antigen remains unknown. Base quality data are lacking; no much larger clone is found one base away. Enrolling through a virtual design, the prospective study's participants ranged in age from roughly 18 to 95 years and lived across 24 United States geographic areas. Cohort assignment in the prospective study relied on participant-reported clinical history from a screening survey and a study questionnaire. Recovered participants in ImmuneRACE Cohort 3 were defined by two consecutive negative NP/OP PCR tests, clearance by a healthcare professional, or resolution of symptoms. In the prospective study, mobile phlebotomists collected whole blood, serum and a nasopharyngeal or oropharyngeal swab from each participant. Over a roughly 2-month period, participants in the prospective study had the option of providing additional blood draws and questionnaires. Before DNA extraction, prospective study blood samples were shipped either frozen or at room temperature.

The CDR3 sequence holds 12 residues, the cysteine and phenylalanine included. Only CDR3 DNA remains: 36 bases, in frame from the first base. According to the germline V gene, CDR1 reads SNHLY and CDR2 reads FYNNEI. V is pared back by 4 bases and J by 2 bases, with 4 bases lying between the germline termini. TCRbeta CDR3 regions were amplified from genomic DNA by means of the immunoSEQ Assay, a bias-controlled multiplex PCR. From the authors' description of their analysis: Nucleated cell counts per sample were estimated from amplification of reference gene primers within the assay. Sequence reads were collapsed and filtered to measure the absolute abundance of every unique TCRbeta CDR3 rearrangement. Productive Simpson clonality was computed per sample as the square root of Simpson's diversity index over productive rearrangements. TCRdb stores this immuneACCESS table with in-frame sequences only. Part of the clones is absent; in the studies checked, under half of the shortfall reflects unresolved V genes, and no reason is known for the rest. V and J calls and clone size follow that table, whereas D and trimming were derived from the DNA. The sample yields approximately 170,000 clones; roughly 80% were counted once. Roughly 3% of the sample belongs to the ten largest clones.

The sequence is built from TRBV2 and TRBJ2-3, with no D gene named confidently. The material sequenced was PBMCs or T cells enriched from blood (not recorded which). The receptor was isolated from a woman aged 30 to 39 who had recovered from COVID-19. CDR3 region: CASSGYTDTQYF. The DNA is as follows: TGTGCCAGCAGTGGCTACACAGATACGCAGTATTTT.